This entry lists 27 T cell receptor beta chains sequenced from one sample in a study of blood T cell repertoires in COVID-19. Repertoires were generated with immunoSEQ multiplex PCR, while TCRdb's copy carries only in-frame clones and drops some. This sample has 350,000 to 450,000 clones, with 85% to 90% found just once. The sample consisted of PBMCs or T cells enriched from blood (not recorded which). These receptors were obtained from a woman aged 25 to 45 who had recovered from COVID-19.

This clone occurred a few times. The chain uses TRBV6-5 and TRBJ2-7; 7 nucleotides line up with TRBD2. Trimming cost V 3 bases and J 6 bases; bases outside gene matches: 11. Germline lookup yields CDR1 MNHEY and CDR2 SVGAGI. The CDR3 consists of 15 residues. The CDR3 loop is CASSYLASGPGEQYF. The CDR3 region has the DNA TGTGCCAGCAGTTATCTGGCTAGCGGACCGGGCGAGCAGTACTTC.

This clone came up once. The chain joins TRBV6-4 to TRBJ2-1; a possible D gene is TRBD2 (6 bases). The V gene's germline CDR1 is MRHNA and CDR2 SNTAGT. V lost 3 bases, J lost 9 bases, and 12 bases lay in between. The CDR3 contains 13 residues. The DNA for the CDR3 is TGTGCCAGCAGTGAGACTAGTGCCGGTGAGCAGTTCTTC. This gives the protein CASSETSAGEQFF.

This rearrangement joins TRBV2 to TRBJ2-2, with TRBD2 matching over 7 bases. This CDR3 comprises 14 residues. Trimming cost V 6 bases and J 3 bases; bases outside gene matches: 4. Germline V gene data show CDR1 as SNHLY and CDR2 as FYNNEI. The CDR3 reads CASREGGYTGELFF. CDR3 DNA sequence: TGTGCCAGCAGGGAGGGAGGGTACACCGGGGAGCTGTTTTTT.

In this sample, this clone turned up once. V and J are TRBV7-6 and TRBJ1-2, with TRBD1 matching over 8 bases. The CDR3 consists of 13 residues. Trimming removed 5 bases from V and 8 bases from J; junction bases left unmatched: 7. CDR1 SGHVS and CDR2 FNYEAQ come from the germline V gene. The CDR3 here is CASSKGQGGGYTF. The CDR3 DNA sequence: TGTGCCAGCAGCAAAGGACAGGGTGGCGGCTACACCTTC.

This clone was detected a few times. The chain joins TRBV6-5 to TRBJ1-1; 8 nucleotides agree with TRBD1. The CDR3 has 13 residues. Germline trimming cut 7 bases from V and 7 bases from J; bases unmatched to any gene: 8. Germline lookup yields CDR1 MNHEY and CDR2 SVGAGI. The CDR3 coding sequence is TGTGCCAGCAAACGGCAGGGGGCGCGTGAAGCTTTCTTT. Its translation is CASKRQGAREAFF.

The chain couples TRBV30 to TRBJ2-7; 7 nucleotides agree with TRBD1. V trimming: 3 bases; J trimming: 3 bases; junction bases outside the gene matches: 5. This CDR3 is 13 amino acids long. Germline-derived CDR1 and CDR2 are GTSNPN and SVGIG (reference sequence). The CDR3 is CAWRPGQYYEQYF. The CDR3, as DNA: TGTGCCTGGAGGCCGGGACAGTACTACGAGCAGTACTTC.

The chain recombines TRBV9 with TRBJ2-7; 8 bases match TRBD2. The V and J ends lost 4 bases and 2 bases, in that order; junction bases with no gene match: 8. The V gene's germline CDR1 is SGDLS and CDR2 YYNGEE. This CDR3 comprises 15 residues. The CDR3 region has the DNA TGTGCCAGCAGCCAGTCCGGGGGGGCCCCCTACGAGCAGTACTTC. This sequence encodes CASSQSGGAPYEQYF.

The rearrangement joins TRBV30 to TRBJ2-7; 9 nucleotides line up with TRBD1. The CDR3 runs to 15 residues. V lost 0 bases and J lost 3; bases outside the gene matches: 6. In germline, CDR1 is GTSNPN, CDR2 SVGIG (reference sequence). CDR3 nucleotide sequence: TGTGCCTGGAGTGTAGCGCGGACAGGGGTCTACGAGCAGTACTTC. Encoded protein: CAWSVARTGVYEQYF. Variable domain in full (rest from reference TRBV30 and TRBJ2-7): SQTIHQWPATLVQPVGSPLSLECTVEGTSNPNLYWYRQAAGRGLQLLFYSVGIGQISSEVPQNLSASRPQDRQFILSSKKLLLSDSGFYLCAWSVARTGVYEQYFGPGTRLTVT.

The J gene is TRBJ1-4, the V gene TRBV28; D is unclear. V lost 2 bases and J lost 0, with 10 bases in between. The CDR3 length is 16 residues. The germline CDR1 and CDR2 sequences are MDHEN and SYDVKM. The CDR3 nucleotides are TGTGCCAGCAGTTTACCAGGAATTGCAACTAATGAAAAACTGTTTTTT. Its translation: CASSLPGIATNEKLFF.

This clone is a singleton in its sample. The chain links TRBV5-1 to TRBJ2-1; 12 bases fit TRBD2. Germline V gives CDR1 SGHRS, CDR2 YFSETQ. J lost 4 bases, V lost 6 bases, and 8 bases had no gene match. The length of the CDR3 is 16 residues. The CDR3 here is CASKSSGRAQYNEQFF. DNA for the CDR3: TGCGCCAGCAAGTCTAGCGGGAGGGCCCAATACAATGAGCAGTTCTTC.

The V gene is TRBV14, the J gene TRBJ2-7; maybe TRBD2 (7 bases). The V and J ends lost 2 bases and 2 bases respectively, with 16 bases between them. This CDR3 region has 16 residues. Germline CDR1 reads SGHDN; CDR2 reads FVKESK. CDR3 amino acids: CASSQYPGGRPYEQYF. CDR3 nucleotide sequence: TGTGCCAGCAGCCAATATCCGGGGGGCAGGCCCTACGAGCAGTACTTC.

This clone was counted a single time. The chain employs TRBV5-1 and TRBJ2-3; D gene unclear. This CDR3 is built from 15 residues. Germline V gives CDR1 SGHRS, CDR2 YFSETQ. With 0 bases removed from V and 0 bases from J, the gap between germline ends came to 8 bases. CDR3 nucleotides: TGCGCCAGCAGCTTGGACCCTCAGAGCACAGATACGCAGTATTTT. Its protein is CASSLDPQSTDTQYF.

CDR3 DNA: TGTGCCAGCAGTTTTGCGGTCGAAGCTTTCTTT. Amino acid sequence: CASSFAVEAFF. V usage is TRBV12-3 or TRBV12-4 and J usage is TRBJ1-1; unclear D gene. This CDR3 is 11 amino acids long. V was clipped by 3 bases and J by 8 bases, with 7 bases between them.

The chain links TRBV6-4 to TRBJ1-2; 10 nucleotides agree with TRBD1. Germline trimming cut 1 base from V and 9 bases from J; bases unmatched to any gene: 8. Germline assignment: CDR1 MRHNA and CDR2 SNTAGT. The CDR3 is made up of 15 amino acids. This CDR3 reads CASSDWDRGRFSYTF. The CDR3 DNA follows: TGTGCCAGCAGTGACTGGGACAGGGGACGTTTTAGCTACACCTTC.

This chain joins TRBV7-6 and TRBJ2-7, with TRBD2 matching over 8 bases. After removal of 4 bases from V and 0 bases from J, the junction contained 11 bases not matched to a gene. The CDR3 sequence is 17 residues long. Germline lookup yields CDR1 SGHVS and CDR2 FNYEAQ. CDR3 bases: TGTGCCAGCAGCTCTGTTCCCCTAGCGGGCGCCTCCTACGAGCAGTACTTC. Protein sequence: CASSSVPLAGASYEQYF.

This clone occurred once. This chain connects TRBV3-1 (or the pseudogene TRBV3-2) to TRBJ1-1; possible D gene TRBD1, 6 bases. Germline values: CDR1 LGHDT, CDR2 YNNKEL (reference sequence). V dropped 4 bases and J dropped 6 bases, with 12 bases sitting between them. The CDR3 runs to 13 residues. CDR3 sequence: CASSPQGSAEAFF. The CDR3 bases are TGTGCCAGCAGCCCGCAGGGGTCGGCTGAAGCTTTCTTT.

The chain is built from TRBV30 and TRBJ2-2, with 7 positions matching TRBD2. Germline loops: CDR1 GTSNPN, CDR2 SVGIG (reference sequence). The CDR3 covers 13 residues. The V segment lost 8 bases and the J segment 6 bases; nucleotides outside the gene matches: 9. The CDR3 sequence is CARGGRIAGELFF. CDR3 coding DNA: TGTGCCCGGGGAGGGAGGATTGCCGGGGAGCTGTTTTTT.

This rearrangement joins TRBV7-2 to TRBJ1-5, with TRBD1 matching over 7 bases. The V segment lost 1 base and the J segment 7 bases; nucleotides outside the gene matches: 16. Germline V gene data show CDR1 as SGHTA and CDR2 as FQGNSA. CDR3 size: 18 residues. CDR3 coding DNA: TGTGCCAGCAGCTTAGTCCCAACAATGGACAGGTGGGGGCAGCCCCAGCATTTT. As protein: CASSLVPTMDRWGQPQHF.

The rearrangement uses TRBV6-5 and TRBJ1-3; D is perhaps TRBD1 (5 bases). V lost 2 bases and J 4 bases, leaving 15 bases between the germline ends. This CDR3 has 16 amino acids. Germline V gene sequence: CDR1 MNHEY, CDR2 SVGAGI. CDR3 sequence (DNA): TGTGCCAGCAGTTACGGGCAGGGTAGTTCCGGAAACACCATATATTTT. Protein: CASSYGQGSSGNTIYF.

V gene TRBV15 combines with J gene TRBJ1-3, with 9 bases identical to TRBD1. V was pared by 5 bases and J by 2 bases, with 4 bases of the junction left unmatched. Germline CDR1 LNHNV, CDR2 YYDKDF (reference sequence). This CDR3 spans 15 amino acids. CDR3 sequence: CATSARDRAGNTIYF. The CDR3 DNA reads TGTGCCACCAGCGCCCGGGACAGGGCTGGAAACACCATATATTTT.

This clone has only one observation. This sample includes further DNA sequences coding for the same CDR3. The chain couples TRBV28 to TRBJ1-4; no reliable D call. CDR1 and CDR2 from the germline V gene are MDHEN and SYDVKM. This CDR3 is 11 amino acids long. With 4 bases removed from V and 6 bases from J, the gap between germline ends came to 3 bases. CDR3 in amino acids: CASSSYEKLFF. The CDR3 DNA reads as TGTGCCAGCAGTTCGTATGAAAAACTGTTTTTT.

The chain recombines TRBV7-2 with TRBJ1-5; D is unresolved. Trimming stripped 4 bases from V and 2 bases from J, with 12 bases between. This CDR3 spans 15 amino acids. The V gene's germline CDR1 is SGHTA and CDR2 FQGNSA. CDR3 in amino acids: CASSSPGGGNQPQHF. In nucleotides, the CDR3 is TGTGCCAGCAGCTCCCCCGGCGGGGGCAATCAGCCCCAGCATTTT.

CDR3 amino acids: CASGQGVGTKNIQYF. The CDR3 DNA sequence: TGTGCCAGCGGGCAGGGGGTGGGAACCAAAAACATTCAGTACTTC. The genes are TRBV3-1 (or the pseudogene TRBV3-2) and TRBJ2-4; 7 positions agree with TRBD1. The CDR3 length is 15 residues. Germline V CDR1 and CDR2: LGHDT, YNNKEL (reference sequence). The J segment lost 2 bases and the V segment lost 8 bases, leaving 9 bases of the junction unmatched.

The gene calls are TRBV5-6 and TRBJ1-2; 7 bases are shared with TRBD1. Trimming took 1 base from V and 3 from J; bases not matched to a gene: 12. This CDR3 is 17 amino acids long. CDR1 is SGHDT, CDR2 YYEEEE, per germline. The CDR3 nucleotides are TGTGCCAGCAGCTTGCCATCCGGGACAGTGCTTGACTATGGCTACACCTTC. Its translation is CASSLPSGTVLDYGYTF. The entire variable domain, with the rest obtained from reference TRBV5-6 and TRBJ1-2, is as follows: DAGVTQSPTHLIKTRGQQVTLRCSPKSGHDTVSWYQQALGQGPQFIFQYYEEEERQRGNFPDRFSGHQFPNYSSELNVNALLLGDSALYLCASSLPSGTVLDYGYTFGSGTRLTVV.

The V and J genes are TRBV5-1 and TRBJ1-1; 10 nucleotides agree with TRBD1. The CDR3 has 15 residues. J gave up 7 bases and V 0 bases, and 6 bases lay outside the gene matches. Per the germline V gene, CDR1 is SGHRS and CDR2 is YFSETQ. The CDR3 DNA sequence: TGCGCCAGCAGCTTGGCGGGGACAGGGGACGGTGAAGCTTTCTTT. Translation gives CASSLAGTGDGEAFF.

Written as DNA, the CDR3 is TGTGCCAGCAGTACGGGACAGGGAGACTATGGCTACACCTTC. It yields the protein CASSTGQGDYGYTF. The V and J genes are TRBV28 and TRBJ1-2, with 9 positions matching TRBD1. J gave up 3 bases and V 5 bases, and 4 bases lay outside the gene matches. The CDR3 runs 14 residues. Germline CDR1 reads MDHEN; CDR2 reads SYDVKM.

CDR3 sequence: CASSLEGGDYEQYF. CDR3 DNA sequence: TGTGCCAGCAGCTTAGAGGGGGGGGACTACGAGCAGTACTTC. The rearrangement uses TRBV13 and TRBJ2-7; weak D call: TRBD2 (7 bases). CDR1 is PRHDT, CDR2 FYEKMQ, per germline (reference sequence). Trimming shortened V by 1 base and J by 3 bases, and 10 bases separated the two germline ends. The CDR3 totals 14 residues.